This T cell receptor (beta chain) was identified during a study of T cell responses to AZD1222 COVID-19 vaccine (dated by TCRdb to the early 2020s). Describing the broader study: AZD1222 recipients given second doses at about 4 weeks or at about 12 weeks were pooled, since spike-specific TCR depth and breadth were not found to differ between the two schedules. Trial participants were enrolled by age into subgroups of 18-55, 56-69 and 70-plus years, and around 140, 26 and 57 TCR-sequenced participants, respectively, were included in these subgroups. A total of 233 trial participants underwent TCR sequencing, of whom roughly 210 received two doses of AZD1222 and 26 received two doses of the MenACWY control vaccine.

Worth noting for this clone: Which antigen it targets is not known. No much larger clone exists at a distance of one base, and base qualities are not known.

The time point label on this specimen signifies: baseline before first vaccination. Samples from vaccinated people were obtained from the UK trials COV001 and COV002, which included a single-blind randomized controlled phase 2/3 trial of AZD1222 (ChAdOx1 nCoV-19) in healthy adults. Trial participant PBMC samples were collected at day 0 and day 28 after the second dose for TCRbeta chain sequencing. Measured from the cysteine to the phenylalanine, the CDR3 is 14 residues long. The read is trimmed to its CDR3 DNA, 42 bases read in frame from base 1. The germline V gene sets CDR1 to SGHTA and CDR2 to FQGNSA. Deletion took 1 base off V and 0 bases off J, with a span of 4 bases between the germline ends. The CDR3 regions of human TCRbeta chains were subjected to immunosequencing. As for the original processing: Repertoire TCRs were matched against a reference library of SARS-CoV-2-specific TCRs generated with the MIRA antigen-specificity platform. Breadth meant the fraction of unique TCRs that were SARS-CoV-2-associated, whereas depth meant the fraction of total T cells that were SARS-CoV-2-associated. Each spike-specific TCR was assigned to its reactive spike region and to a CD4 or CD8 class using the MIRA data. Log10-transformed breadth and depth values were compared by one-way ANOVA with Sidak's multiple comparisons tests. In TCRdb, the immuneACCESS table is reduced to in-frame sequences with V and J assigned. These tables do not hold every clone; where another copy was compared, an unresolved V gene accounts for under half, and the others remain unexplained. D and trimming come from the DNA, and the V and J calls and clone size come from that table. This sample lists about 150,000 clones; nearly 90% were detected once. Of the sample, 4.5% to 6.5% is held by the ten largest clones.

What the authors observed across the whole study: Conclusions about previously exposed vaccinees are limited because only six or seven AZD1222 recipients were SARS-CoV-2 seropositive at baseline. The vaccine-associated CD4 TCRs covered the entire spike protein, and the dominant responses fell in regions 160-218 and 743-854. In the small 56-69-year group, the increase in depth fell short of significance, most likely because of low power. Nearly half of unique spike-specific TCRs reportedly recognized epitopes outside regions mutated in the B.1.351 and B.1.1.7 variants. After two AZD1222 doses, spike-specific TCR breadth and depth were significantly higher than at day 0 and than in MenACWY recipients. Because no samples from the day 14 peak response were available, repertoires could be characterized only after the peak T cell response. Participants were mostly white British and included more females than males, and it was suggested by the authors that clonal diversity may have been underestimated.

The chain employs TRBV7-2 and TRBJ1-3, with the D gene too uncertain to name. Specimen: peripheral blood, collected on day 0 of AZD1222 vaccination. The origin of this receptor is an adult in good health. CDR3 sequence: CASSLGNSGNTIYF. The sequenced DNA: TGTGCCAGCAGCTTAGGAAACTCTGGAAACACCATATATTTT.